A selection of T cell receptor beta chains follows, all from one sample in a study of cytomegalovirus exposure and HLA in healthy donors. Only in-frame clones appear in the TCRdb table, and some are missing; sequencing was by immunoSEQ multiplex PCR. The sample includes approximately 170,000 clones, about 64% of them seen just once. Sequences were obtained from PBMCs. All receptors derive from a man in his fifties in good health and CMV-seronegative. CDR3s include the opening cysteine and the closing phenylalanine or tryptophan. The order of the fields is J gene, V gene, D gene, clone size, CDR3 length, CDR3 protein, CDR3 DNA. The D gene is left open where the match is weak. A row's size may be missing; if present it is once, few, many or a size class.

TRBJ1-1 | TRBV2 | NA | NA | 16 | CASSEEGGVGNTEAFF | TGTGCCAGCAGTGAAGAAGGGGGGGTTGGGAACACTGAAGCTTTCTTT
TRBJ1-6 | TRBV4-1 | NA | NA | 15 | CASSQETGRNSPLHF | TGCGCCAGCAGCCAAGAGACCGGGAGGAATTCACCCCTCCACTTT
TRBJ1-5 | TRBV12-2 | NA | NA | 16 | CASRCASVAVNQPQHF | TGTGCAAGTCGCTGTGCCTCCGTGGCAGTCAATCAGCCCCAGCATTTT
TRBJ1-3 | TRBV2 | TRBD1 | NA | 15 | CASSDQGAFGNTIYF | TGTGCCAGCAGTGATCAGGGGGCATTTGGAAACACCATATATTTT
TRBJ1-6 | TRBV14 | NA | few | 14 | CASSQEGARSPLHF | TGTGCCAGCAGCCAAGAGGGGGCGCGATCACCCCTCCACTTT
TRBJ1-6 | TRBV18 | NA | NA | 13 | CATLGGGSSPLHF | TGTGCCACCCTGGGTGGAGGTTCTTCACCCCTCCACTTT
TRBJ1-6 | TRBV19 | TRBD1 | NA | 16 | CASSAGTGVYNSPLHF | TGTGCCAGTAGTGCCGGGACAGGGGTTTATAATTCACCCCTCCACTTT
TRBJ1-2 | TRBV4-3 | TRBD1 | NA | 19 | CASSQSTGTGGALSYGYTF | TGCGCCAGCAGCCAATCCACCGGGACAGGGGGCGCTTTAAGCTATGGCTACACCTTC
TRBJ1-2 | TRBV2 | NA | NA | 14 | CASSLLGGDEAYTF | TGTGCCAGCAGCCTATTGGGCGGGGATGAGGCCTACACCTTC
TRBJ2-1 | TRBV28 | TRBD2 | NA | 15 | CASSLLAGGVNEQFF | TGTGCCAGCAGCCTACTAGCGGGGGGGGTCAATGAGCAGTTCTTC
TRBJ1-2 | TRBV11-2 | NA | NA | 15 | CASSLGQGWNYGYTF | TGTGCCAGCAGCTTAGGGCAGGGTTGGAACTATGGCTACACCTTC
TRBJ2-5 | TRBV4-3 | NA | NA | 13 | CASSRDTQETQYF | TGCGCCAGCAGCCGAGACACACAAGAGACCCAGTACTTC
TRBJ2-3 | TRBV7-6 | NA | NA | 14 | CASSTRQVPDTQYF | TGTGCCAGCAGCACGCGACAGGTCCCAGATACGCAGTATTTT
TRBJ1-5 | TRBV7-9 | NA | NA | 13 | CASSAGGNQPQHF | TGTGCCAGCAGCGCAGGGGGCAATCAGCCCCAGCATTTT
TRBJ1-1 | TRBV19 | NA | once | 13 | CASSISSRTEAFF | TGTGCCAGTAGTATAAGCTCCCGGACTGAAGCTTTCTTT
TRBJ1-1 | TRBV7-9 | TRBD1 | NA | 14 | CASSLETGVTEAFF | TGTGCCAGCAGCTTGGAGACAGGGGTCACTGAAGCTTTCTTT
TRBJ1-6 | TRBV7-8 | TRBD1 | few | 14 | CASRLTGDNSPLHF | TGTGCCAGCAGGTTGACAGGGGATAATTCACCCCTCCACTTT
TRBJ2-5 | TRBV4-1 | TRBD1 | NA | 14 | CASSQGGTGATQYF | TGCGCCAGCAGCCAAGGAGGAACAGGGGCTACCCAGTACTTC
TRBJ2-7 | TRBV6-5 | TRBD2 | NA | 15 | CASSYLRGGQYEQYF | TGTGCCAGCAGTTATCTGCGGGGGGGCCAATACGAGCAGTACTTC
TRBJ2-7 | TRBV6-5 | NA | NA | 14 | CASTFGQGTYEQYF | TGTGCCAGCACCTTCGGGCAGGGTACCTACGAGCAGTACTTC
TRBJ1-5 | TRBV5-1 | TRBD1 | NA | 15 | CASRLTGEKNQPQHF | TGCGCCAGCAGATTGACAGGGGAAAAAAATCAGCCCCAGCATTTT
TRBJ1-1 | TRBV18 | TRBD1 | few | 15 | CASSLGGQQNTEAFF | TGTGCCAGCTCACTTGGGGGACAGCAAAACACTGAAGCTTTCTTT
TRBJ2-2 | TRBV29-1 | TRBD2 | NA | 16 | CSVGSGGLGLLGELFF | TGCAGCGTGGGTAGCGGGGGCCTAGGATTACTCGGGGAGCTGTTTTTT
TRBJ2-1 | TRBV5-8 | NA | NA | 15 | CASSFWVAENNEQFF | TGTGCCAGCAGCTTCTGGGTAGCGGAGAACAATGAGCAGTTCTTC
TRBJ1-5 | TRBV4-3 | NA | NA | 14 | CASSQDSSNQPQHF | TGCGCCAGCAGCCAAGATAGCAGCAATCAGCCCCAGCATTTT
TRBJ2-7 | TRBV19 | NA | NA | 12 | CASKEVSYEQYF | TGTGCCAGCAAGGAGGTATCCTACGAGCAGTACTTC
TRBJ2-3 | TRBV6-4 | TRBD1 | NA | 16 | CASSETPGGYTDTQYF | TGTGCCAGCAGTGAAACCCCAGGGGGCTACACAGATACGCAGTATTTT
TRBJ1-5 | TRBV7-8 | NA | NA | 15 | CASRERGASNQPQHF | TGTGCCAGCAGAGAACGGGGGGCAAGCAATCAGCCCCAGCATTTT
TRBJ1-1 | TRBV28 | NA | NA | 14 | CASSLTGDYIEAFF | TGTGCCAGCAGTTTGACGGGGGACTACATTGAAGCTTTCTTT
TRBJ1-6 | TRBV6-5 | NA | NA | 14 | CASSLTGYNSPLHF | TGTGCCAGCAGTTTAACAGGGTATAATTCCCCCCTCCACTTT
TRBJ2-7 | TRBV20-1 | NA | NA | 11 | CSARLRYEQYF | TGCAGTGCTAGGCTACGGTACGAGCAGTACTTC
TRBJ1-1 | TRBV13 | NA | NA | 14 | CASNADKANTEAFF | TGTGCCAGCAACGCGGACAAAGCGAACACTGAAGCTTTCTTT
TRBJ2-5 | TRBV28 | NA | NA | 15 | CASSLTRREKETQYF | TGTGCCAGCAGTTTGACCCGCAGGGAAAAAGAGACCCAGTACTTC
TRBJ1-5 | TRBV2 | NA | NA | 18 | CASSEALQSRTVNQPQHF | TGTGCCAGCAGTGAAGCGCTTCAGAGCCGGACAGTCAATCAGCCCCAGCATTTT
TRBJ1-1 | TRBV7-3 | TRBD1 | NA | 14 | CASSSYPGQAEAFF | TGTGCCAGCAGCTCCTACCCCGGACAGGCTGAAGCTTTCTTT
TRBJ1-3 | TRBV5-1 | NA | NA | 13 | CASSSGTGNTIYF | TGCGCCAGCAGTTCAGGGACTGGAAACACCATATATTTT
TRBJ1-2 | TRBV28 | NA | NA | 12 | CASSSGSIGYTF | TGTGCCAGCAGTTCGGGAAGCATTGGCTACACCTTC
TRBJ1-6 | TRBV6-1 | NA | once | 15 | CASREGPRRDSPLHF | TGTGCCAGCAGGGAGGGACCAAGGAGAGATTCACCCCTCCACTTT
TRBJ1-1 | TRBV28 | NA | NA | 16 | CASSYTLPAQGRFAFF | TGTGCCAGCAGTTATACCCTCCCGGCCCAGGGGCGGTTTGCTTTCTTT
TRBJ1-2 | TRBV6-1 | TRBD1 | NA | 13 | CASSIRQGGGYTF | TGTGCCAGCAGTATACGACAGGGTGGCGGCTACACCTTC
TRBJ1-5 | TRBV6-5 | NA | NA | 12 | CASGTGIWPQHF | TGTGCCAGCGGTACAGGGATTTGGCCCCAGCATTTT